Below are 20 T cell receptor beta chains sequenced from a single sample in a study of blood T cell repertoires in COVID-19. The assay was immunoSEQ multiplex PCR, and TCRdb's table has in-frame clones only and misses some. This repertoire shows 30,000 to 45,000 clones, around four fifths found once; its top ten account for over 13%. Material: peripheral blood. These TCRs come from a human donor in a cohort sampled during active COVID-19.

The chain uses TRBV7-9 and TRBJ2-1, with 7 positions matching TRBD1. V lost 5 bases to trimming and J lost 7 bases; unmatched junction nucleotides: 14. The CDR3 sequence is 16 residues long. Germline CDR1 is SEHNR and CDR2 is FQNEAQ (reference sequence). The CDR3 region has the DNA TGTGCCAGCAGCCGAACCCGTGAAAACAGGGGAAATGAGCAGTTCTTC. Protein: CASSRTRENRGNEQFF.

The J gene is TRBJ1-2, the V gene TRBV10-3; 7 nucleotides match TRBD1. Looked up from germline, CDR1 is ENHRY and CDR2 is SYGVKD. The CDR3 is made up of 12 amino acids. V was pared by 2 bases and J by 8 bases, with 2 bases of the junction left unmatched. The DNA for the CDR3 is TGTGCCATCAGTGAGGCAGGGGGAGGCTACACCTTC. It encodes CAISEAGGGYTF.

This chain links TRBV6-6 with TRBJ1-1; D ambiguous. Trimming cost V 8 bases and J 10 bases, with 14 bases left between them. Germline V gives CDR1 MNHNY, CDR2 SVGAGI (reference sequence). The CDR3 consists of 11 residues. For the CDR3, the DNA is TGTGCCAGCCTGAAGGATGGAGGAGCTTTCTTT. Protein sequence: CASLKDGGAFF.

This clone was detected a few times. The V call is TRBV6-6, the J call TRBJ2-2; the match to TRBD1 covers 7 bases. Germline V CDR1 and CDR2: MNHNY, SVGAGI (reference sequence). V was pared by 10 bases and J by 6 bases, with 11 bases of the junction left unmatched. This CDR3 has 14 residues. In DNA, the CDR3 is TGTGCCATCGGACGGGCAGGGGGTGCCGGGGAGCTGTTTTTT. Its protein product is CAIGRAGGAGELFF.

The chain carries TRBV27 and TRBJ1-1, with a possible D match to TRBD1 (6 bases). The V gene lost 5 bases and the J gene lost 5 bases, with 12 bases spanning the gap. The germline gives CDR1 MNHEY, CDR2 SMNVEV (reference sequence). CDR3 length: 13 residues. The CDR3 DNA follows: TGTGCCAGCAGTCTGCAGGGGTTAACTGAAGCTTTCTTT. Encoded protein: CASSLQGLTEAFF.

CDR3 sequence (DNA): TGCGCCAGCAGCCAAGAGCTTACAGGGGGGACAGATACGCAGTATTTT. This sequence encodes CASSQELTGGTDTQYF. The rearrangement links TRBV4-3 to TRBJ2-3; 8 nucleotides agree with TRBD1. V trimming: 0 bases; J trimming: 3 bases; junction bases outside the gene matches: 5. CDR1 is LGHNA and CDR2 is YSLEER in the germline V gene. The CDR3 has 16 amino acids.

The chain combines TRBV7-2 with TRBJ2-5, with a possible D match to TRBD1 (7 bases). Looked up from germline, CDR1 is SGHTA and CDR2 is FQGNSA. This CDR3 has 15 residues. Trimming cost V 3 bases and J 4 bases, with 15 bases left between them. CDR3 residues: CASSFQGEVTETQYF. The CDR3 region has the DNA TGTGCCAGCAGCTTTCAGGGGGAGGTAACAGAGACCCAGTACTTC.

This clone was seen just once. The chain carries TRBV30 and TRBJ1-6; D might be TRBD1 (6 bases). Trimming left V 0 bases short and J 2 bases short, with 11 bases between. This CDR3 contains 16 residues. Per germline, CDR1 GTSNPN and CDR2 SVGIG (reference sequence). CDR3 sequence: CAWSVGGQTYNSPLHF. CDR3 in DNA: TGTGCCTGGAGTGTAGGTGGACAGACCTATAATTCACCCCTCCACTTT.

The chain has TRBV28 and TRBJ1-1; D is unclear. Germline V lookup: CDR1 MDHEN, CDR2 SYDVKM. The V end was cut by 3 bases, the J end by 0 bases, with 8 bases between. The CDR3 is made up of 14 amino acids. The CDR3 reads CASSFGSMNTEAFF. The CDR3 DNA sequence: TGTGCCAGCAGTTTCGGGTCAATGAACACTGAAGCTTTCTTT.

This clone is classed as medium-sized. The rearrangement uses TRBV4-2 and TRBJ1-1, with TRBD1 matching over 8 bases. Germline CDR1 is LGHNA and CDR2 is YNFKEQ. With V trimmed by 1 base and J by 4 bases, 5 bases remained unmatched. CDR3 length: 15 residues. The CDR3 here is CASSQGQGLGTEAFF. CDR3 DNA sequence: TGTGCCAGCAGCCAAGGACAGGGGTTGGGCACTGAAGCTTTCTTT.

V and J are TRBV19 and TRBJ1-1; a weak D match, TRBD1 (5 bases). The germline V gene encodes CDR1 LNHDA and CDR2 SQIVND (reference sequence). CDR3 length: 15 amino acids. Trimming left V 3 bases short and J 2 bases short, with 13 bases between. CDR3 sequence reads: CASSIGPGGNTEAFF. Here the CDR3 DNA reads TGTGCCAGTAGTATTGGGCCGGGGGGTAACACTGAAGCTTTCTTT.

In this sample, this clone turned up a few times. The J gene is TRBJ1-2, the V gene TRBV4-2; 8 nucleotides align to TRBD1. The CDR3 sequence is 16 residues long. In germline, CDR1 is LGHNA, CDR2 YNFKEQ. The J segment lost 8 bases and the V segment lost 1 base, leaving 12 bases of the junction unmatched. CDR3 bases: TGTGCCAGCAGCCAAGCGGCGACAAGCAGGGGGCAGGGCTACACCTTC. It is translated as CASSQAATSRGQGYTF.

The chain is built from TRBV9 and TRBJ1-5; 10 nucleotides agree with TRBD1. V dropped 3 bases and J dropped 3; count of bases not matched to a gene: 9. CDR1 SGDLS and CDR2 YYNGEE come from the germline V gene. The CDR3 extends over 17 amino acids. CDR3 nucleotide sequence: TGTGCCAGCAGCGCACAGAAGGGGACAGGGGTCAATCAGCCCCAGCATTTT. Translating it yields CASSAQKGTGVNQPQHF.

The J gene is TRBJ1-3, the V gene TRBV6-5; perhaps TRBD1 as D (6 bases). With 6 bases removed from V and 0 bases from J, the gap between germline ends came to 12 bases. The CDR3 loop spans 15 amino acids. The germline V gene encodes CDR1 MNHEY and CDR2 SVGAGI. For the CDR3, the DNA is TGTGCCAGCAGACAGACAGGACTCTCTGGAAACACCATATATTTT. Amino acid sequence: CASRQTGLSGNTIYF.

The CDR3 nucleotides are TGTGCCAGCAGCTTACAGGGGTCGAATTCACCCCTCCACTTT. It specifies CASSLQGSNSPLHF. The V gene is TRBV7-9, the J gene TRBJ1-6; tentative D call: TRBD1 (6 bases). Deletions cut 2 bases from V and 7 bases from J, with 9 bases between. Germline lookup yields CDR1 SEHNR and CDR2 FQNEAQ (reference sequence). The CDR3 contains 14 residues.

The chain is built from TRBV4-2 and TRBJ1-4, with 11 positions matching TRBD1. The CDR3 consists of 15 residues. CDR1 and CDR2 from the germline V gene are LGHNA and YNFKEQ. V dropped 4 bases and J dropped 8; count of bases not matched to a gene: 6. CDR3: CASSPGQGAREKLFF. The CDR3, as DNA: TGTGCCAGCAGCCCAGGACAGGGGGCGAGAGAAAAACTGTTTTTT.

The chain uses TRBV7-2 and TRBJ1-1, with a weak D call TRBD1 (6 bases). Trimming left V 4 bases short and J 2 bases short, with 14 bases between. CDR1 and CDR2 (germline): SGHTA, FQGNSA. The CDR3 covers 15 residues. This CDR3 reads CASSSFPTGNTEAFF. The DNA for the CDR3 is TGTGCCAGCAGCTCTTTTCCGACAGGAAACACTGAAGCTTTCTTT.

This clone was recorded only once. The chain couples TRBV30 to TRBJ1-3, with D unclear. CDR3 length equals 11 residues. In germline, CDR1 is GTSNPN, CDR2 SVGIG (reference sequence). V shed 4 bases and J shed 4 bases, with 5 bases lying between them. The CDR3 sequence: CAWNLGNTIYF. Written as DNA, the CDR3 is TGTGCCTGGAATCTCGGAAACACCATATATTTT.

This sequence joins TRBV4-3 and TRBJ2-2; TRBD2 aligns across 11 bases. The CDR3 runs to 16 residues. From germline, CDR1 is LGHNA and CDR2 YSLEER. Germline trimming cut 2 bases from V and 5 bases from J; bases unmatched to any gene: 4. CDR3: CASSQMGLADTGELFF. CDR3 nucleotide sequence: TGCGCCAGCAGCCAAATGGGACTAGCGGATACCGGGGAGCTGTTTTTT.

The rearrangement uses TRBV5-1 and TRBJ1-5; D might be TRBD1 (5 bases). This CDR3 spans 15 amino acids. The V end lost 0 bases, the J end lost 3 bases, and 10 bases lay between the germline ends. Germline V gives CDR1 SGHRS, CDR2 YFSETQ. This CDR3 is CASSLAPGNNQPQHF. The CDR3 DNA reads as TGCGCCAGCAGCTTGGCCCCAGGGAACAATCAGCCCCAGCATTTT.